A selection of T cell receptor beta chains follows, all from one sample in a study of OX40 agonist ivuxolimab in advanced cancers. The repertoire was sequenced with immunoSEQ multiplex PCR; TCRdb's copy has only in-frame clones and lacks some. The data contain 55,000 to 75,000 clones, around 87% of them singletons. This specimen consisted of CD4+ or CD8+ T cells sorted from blood, obtained in a trial of the OX40 agonist ivuxolimab. These receptor sequences come from an adult with an advanced solid tumor such as melanoma, head and neck, liver or kidney cancer. The CDR3 runs from the conserved cysteine through the conserved F or W. D genes are given only for firm matches. The size field is filled for only some rows; it gives once, few, many or a size class.

>.|.|TRBV4-2|TRBJ2-2
TGTGCCAGCAGCCAAGATCGATTTACCGGGGAGCTGTTTTTT
CASSQDRFTGELFF
>.|.|TRBV30|TRBJ1-1
TGTGCCTGGAGTGCTACGGCAAACACTGAAGCTTTCTTT
CAWSATANTEAFF
>.|few|TRBV6-1|TRBJ1-2
TGTGCCAGCGAGGCAGGGTACTATGGCTACACCTTC
CASEAGYYGYTF
>.|.|TRBV5-8|TRBJ2-1
TGTGCCAGCAGCTTGGTACTTCTTAGCGGCGTTTACAATGAGCAGTTCTTC
CASSLVLLSGVYNEQFF
>.|.|TRBV27|TRBJ2-7
TGTGCCAGCAGTTCCCCCAATGTGTACGAGCAGTACTTC
CASSSPNVYEQYF
>.|.|TRBV4-1|TRBJ1-2
TGCGCCAGCAGCCAAGGTGGGGAACCTAACTATGGCTACACCTTC
CASSQGGEPNYGYTF
>TRBD1|.|TRBV5-8|TRBJ1-2
TGTGCCAGCAGCTTTGGGACAGGCGTTAACTATGGCTACACCTTC
CASSFGTGVNYGYTF
>.|.|TRBV28|TRBJ1-6
.
CASSTSGQWSSYNSPLHF
>.|.|TRBV11-3|TRBJ1-1
TGTGCCAGCAGCTTAGGCACGGACACTGAAGCTTTCTTT
CASSLGTDTEAFF
>.|.|TRBV5-1|TRBJ2-5
TGCGCCAGCAGCCCGTCGGGAGCCCAAGGAGGAGAGACCCAGTACTTC
CASSPSGAQGGETQYF